Following are 23 T cell receptor beta chains from one sample sequenced in a study of T cell responses to AZD1222 COVID-19 vaccine. Assay: immunoSEQ multiplex PCR; the TCRdb copy retains only in-frame clones and omits some. The data show about 150,000 clones, with about 90% seen just once and approximately 5.2% held by the top ten. The sequencing used peripheral blood, collected on day 0 of AZD1222 vaccination. The receptor source for this set is an adult in good health.

This chain joins TRBV5-1 and TRBJ2-7; tentatively, D is TRBD1 (6 bases). Germline V gene sequence: CDR1 SGHRS, CDR2 YFSETQ. The length of the CDR3 is 13 residues. V was cut by 4 bases and J by 0 bases, with 8 bases left in between. The CDR3 is CASSPTGSYEQYF. The CDR3 DNA reads TGCGCCAGCAGCCCGACAGGCTCCTACGAGCAGTACTTC.

This clone appeared a single time. The genes are TRBV10-3 and TRBJ2-7; 7 bases match TRBD1. The V gene's germline CDR1 is ENHRY and CDR2 SYGVKD. V trimming: 0 bases; J trimming: 7 bases; junction bases outside the gene matches: 9. The CDR3 is 15 amino acids. The CDR3 region is CAISESARGSEEQYF. As DNA, the CDR3 is TGTGCCATCAGTGAGTCGGCCAGGGGGTCGGAGGAGCAGTACTTC.

This clone has a single count. This chain joins TRBV5-1 and TRBJ2-7, with 11 positions matching TRBD2. The germline CDR1 and CDR2 sequences are SGHRS and YFSETQ. The CDR3 is made up of 15 amino acids. V lost 4 bases to trimming and J lost 6 bases; unmatched junction nucleotides: 9. The CDR3 reads CASSATSGALGEQYF. The DNA of the CDR3 is TGCGCCAGCAGCGCGACTAGCGGGGCCTTGGGCGAGCAGTACTTC.

The J gene is TRBJ2-1, the V gene TRBV7-6; 9 nucleotides line up with TRBD2. Germline loops: CDR1 SGHVS, CDR2 FNYEAQ. The ends lost 4 bases at V and 4 bases at J; junction bases unmatched: 5. This CDR3 contains 15 residues. CDR3 sequence: CASSSGTSSYNEQFF. CDR3 nucleotides: TGTGCCAGCAGCTCCGGGACTAGCAGTTACAATGAGCAGTTCTTC.

The chain uses TRBV6-2 or TRBV6-3 and TRBJ2-3; possible D gene TRBD2, 6 bases. The CDR3 spans 18 residues. The V end lost 4 bases, the J end lost 6 bases, and 26 bases lay between the germline ends. The germline gives CDR1 MNHEY, CDR2 SVGEGT. The CDR3 region has the DNA TGTGCCAGCAGTTGGGTTGAGCGGGTAGGCCTCTCGATGGATACGCAGTATTTT. Its translation: CASSWVERVGLSMDTQYF.

About this clone itself: Relative to the germline gene, one junction end is altered; a read error may explain this. The V call is TRBV7-7, the J call TRBJ2-2, with unresolved D. This CDR3 is 15 amino acids long. In germline, CDR1 is SSHAT, CDR2 FNYEAQ (reference sequence). The CDR3, as DNA: TGTGCTAGCAGCTTCCGGGTAGACGACACCGGGGAGCTGTTTTTT. Translated, it gives CASSFRVDDTGELFF.

The rearrangement joins TRBV3-1 (or the pseudogene TRBV3-2) to TRBJ2-2; the match to TRBD2 covers 10 bases. CDR3 length: 18 residues. Germline values: CDR1 LGHDT, CDR2 YNNKEL (reference sequence). Germline trimming cut 0 bases from V and 0 bases from J; bases unmatched to any gene: 4. The chain's CDR3 is CASSQDSSGGTNTGELFF. For the CDR3, the DNA is TGTGCCAGCAGCCAAGACTCTAGCGGGGGCACGAACACCGGGGAGCTGTTTTTT.

The rearrangement links TRBV6-2 or TRBV6-3 to TRBJ1-5, with D perhaps matching TRBD1 (5 bases). The CDR3 loop spans 13 amino acids. The germline V gene has CDR1 MNHEY and CDR2 SVGEGT. V was pared by 2 bases and J by 7 bases, with 9 bases between. The DNA for the CDR3 is TGTGCCAGCAGTTACAGGGGAGTGCAGCCCCAGCATTTT. This codes for CASSYRGVQPQHF.

The chain employs TRBV9 and TRBJ1-1; D might be TRBD1 (5 bases). The germline gives CDR1 SGDLS, CDR2 YYNGEE. The CDR3 length is 13 residues. Trimming left V 4 bases short and J 5 bases short, with 12 bases between. This chain's CDR3 is CASSSGGGTEAFF. In DNA form, the CDR3 reads TGTGCCAGCAGCTCCGGGGGGGGGACTGAAGCTTTCTTT.

CDR3 DNA: TGTGCCAGCGCAGACCGGGACAGGGTTAACGGGGAGCTGTTTTTT. Encoded protein: CASADRDRVNGELFF. The chain links TRBV6-6 to TRBJ2-2; 9 bases line up with TRBD1. CDR1 and CDR2 (germline): MNHNY, SVGAGI (reference sequence). The CDR3 is made up of 15 amino acids. Germline trimming cut 8 bases from V and 7 bases from J; bases unmatched to any gene: 11.

The chain couples TRBV6-5 to TRBJ1-2, with a weak D call TRBD1 (6 bases). The CDR3 is made up of 14 amino acids. Germline CDR1 MNHEY, CDR2 SVGAGI. Trimming cost V 3 bases and J 7 bases, with 15 bases left between them. The CDR3 coding sequence is TGTGCCAGCAGTTATCGCGCGGGGGGCTCTGGCTACACCTTC. Its protein product is CASSYRAGGSGYTF.

This clone appeared a single time. The chain recombines TRBV5-1 with TRBJ1-1, with D possibly being TRBD1 (5 bases). CDR1 SGHRS and CDR2 YFSETQ come from the germline V gene. With 1 base removed from V and 4 bases from J, the gap between germline ends came to 11 bases. The CDR3 length is 14 residues. This chain's CDR3 is CASSLLREGTEAFF. DNA for the CDR3: TGCGCCAGCAGCTTGCTCAGGGAAGGCACTGAAGCTTTCTTT.

V gene TRBV9 combines with J gene TRBJ2-1; 13 nucleotides line up with TRBD2. Germline V lookup: CDR1 SGDLS, CDR2 YYNGEE. The trim removed 1 base at V and 8 bases at J, leaving 3 bases unmatched. The CDR3 runs 15 residues. The CDR3: CASSVTSGRADEQFF. The CDR3 DNA reads as TGTGCCAGCAGCGTAACTAGCGGGAGGGCAGATGAGCAGTTCTTC.

J is TRBJ2-2 and V is TRBV10-3; TRBD1 matches at 8 bases. V was pared by 6 bases and J by 2 bases, with 14 bases of the junction left unmatched. The CDR3 covers 18 residues. Germline values: CDR1 ENHRY, CDR2 SYGVKD. CDR3 sequence reads: CAIRTDRAHEGNTGELFF. DNA for the CDR3: TGTGCCATCAGGACGGACAGGGCTCACGAGGGTAACACCGGGGAGCTGTTTTTT.

This sequence joins TRBV2 and TRBJ2-5; unclear D gene. Germline V gene data show CDR1 as SNHLY and CDR2 as FYNNEI. Trimming took off 9 bases at V and 5 bases at J, with 10 bases between the two ends. CDR3 length equals 11 residues. CDR3 bases: TGTGCCAGTCAAACGTTGGAGACCCAGTACTTC. This gives the protein CASQTLETQYF.

The V and J genes are TRBV28 and TRBJ2-6; perhaps TRBD2 as D (6 bases). Germline V lookup: CDR1 MDHEN, CDR2 SYDVKM. V was clipped by 2 bases and J by 1 base, with 6 bases between them. The CDR3 sequence is 15 residues long. The CDR3 DNA reads TGTGCCAGCAGTTTAGGACTATCTGGGGCCAACGTCCTGACTTTC. Amino acid sequence: CASSLGLSGANVLTF.

The chain links TRBV6-1 to TRBJ2-1, with D possibly matching TRBD2 (6 bases). Germline V gives CDR1 MNHNS, CDR2 SASEGT. This CDR3 is built from 15 residues. Trimming cost V 2 bases and J 5 bases, with 13 bases left between them. For the CDR3, the DNA is TGTGCCAGCAGTGAACACCGCGGGGTAGACAATGAGCAGTTCTTC. This translates into CASSEHRGVDNEQFF.

This CDR3 is CASRRGIRTDTQYF. For the CDR3, the DNA is TGTGCCAGCAGAAGGGGGATTAGAACAGATACGCAGTATTTT. This chain joins TRBV28 and TRBJ2-3, with a possible D match to TRBD1 (6 bases). Between the trimmed V and J ends, which lost 6 bases and 3 bases, there was a span of 13 bases. CDR3 size: 14 residues. CDR1 MDHEN and CDR2 SYDVKM come from the germline V gene.

J is TRBJ2-3 and V is TRBV4-2, with D possibly matching TRBD1 (8 bases). The CDR3 is 16 residues long. Germline V CDR1 and CDR2: LGHNA, YNFKEQ. Trimming cost V 3 bases and J 3 bases, with 16 bases left between them. The CDR3 DNA reads TGTGCCAGCAGCCAGTATACAGGGGGGGGGACAGATACGCAGTATTTT. It translates to CASSQYTGGGTDTQYF.

V and J are TRBV5-1 and TRBJ2-1; no clear D. The CDR3 length is 13 residues. V was pared by 4 bases and J by 5 bases, with 10 bases between. Germline V gives CDR1 SGHRS, CDR2 YFSETQ. Written as DNA, the CDR3 is TGCGCCAGCAGCCTGTCCACAGACAATGAGCAGTTCTTC. Its protein is CASSLSTDNEQFF.

This clone turned up a few times. V is TRBV5-6 and J is TRBJ1-6; D remains unclear. The CDR3 spans 15 residues. The V and J ends lost 1 base and 7 bases respectively, with 12 bases between them. Looked up from germline, CDR1 is SGHDT and CDR2 is YYEEEE. The CDR3: CASSLRFAGNSPLHF. CDR3 DNA sequence: TGTGCCAGCAGCTTGAGGTTCGCGGGGAATTCACCCCTCCACTTT. Full variable domain (outside the CDR3, taken from reference TRBV5-6 and TRBJ1-6): DAGVTQSPTHLIKTRGQQVTLRCSPKSGHDTVSWYQQALGQGPQFIFQYYEEEERQRGNFPDRFSGHQFPNYSSELNVNALLLGDSALYLCASSLRFAGNSPLHFGNGTRLTVT.

This chain joins TRBV7-8 and TRBJ2-1; 10 positions agree with TRBD1. The V gene's germline CDR1 is SGHVS and CDR2 FQNEAQ. The CDR3 covers 14 residues. J was trimmed by 8 bases and V by 3 bases; bases with no gene match: 4. DNA of the CDR3: TGTGCCAGCAGCTTGACAGGGGGCTGGGATGAGCAGTTCTTC. Translating it yields CASSLTGGWDEQFF.

The chain couples TRBV19 to TRBJ2-3; no clear D. V gave up 3 bases and J gave up 6 bases, with 4 bases separating them. Germline assignment: CDR1 LNHDA and CDR2 SQIVND (reference sequence). The CDR3 runs to 11 residues. Here the CDR3 reads CASSISDTQYF. Here the CDR3 DNA reads TGTGCCAGTAGTATTTCTGATACGCAGTATTTT. The full variable domain, its missing parts supplied by reference TRBV19 and TRBJ2-3, is DGGITQSPKYLFRKEGQNVTLSCEQNLNHDAMYWYRQDPGQGLRLIYYSQIVNDFQKGDIAEGYSVSREKKESFPLTVTSAQKNPTAFYLCASSISDTQYFGPGTRLTVL.